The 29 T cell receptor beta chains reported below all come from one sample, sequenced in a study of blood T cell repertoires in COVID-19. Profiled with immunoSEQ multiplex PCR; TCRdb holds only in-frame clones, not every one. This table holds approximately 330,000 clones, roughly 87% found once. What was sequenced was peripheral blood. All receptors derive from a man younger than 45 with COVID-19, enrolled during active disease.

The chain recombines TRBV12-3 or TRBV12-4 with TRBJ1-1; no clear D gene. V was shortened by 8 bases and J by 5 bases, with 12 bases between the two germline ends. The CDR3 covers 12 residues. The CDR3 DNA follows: TGTGCCAGCCTTTTGGGCCGAACTGAAGCTTTCTTT. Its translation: CASLLGRTEAFF.

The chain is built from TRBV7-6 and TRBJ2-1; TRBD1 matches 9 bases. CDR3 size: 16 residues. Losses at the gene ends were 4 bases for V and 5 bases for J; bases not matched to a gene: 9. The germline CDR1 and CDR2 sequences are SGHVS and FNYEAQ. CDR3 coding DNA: TGTGCCAGCAGCTCAGTACAGGGGGCGACTGACAATGAGCAGTTCTTC. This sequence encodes CASSSVQGATDNEQFF. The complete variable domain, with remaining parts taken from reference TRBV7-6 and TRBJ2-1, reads GAGVSQSPRYKVTKRGQDVALRCDPISGHVSLYWYRQALGQGPEFLTYFNYEAQQDKSGLPNDRFSAERPEGSISTLTIQRTEQRDSAMYRCASSSVQGATDNEQFFGPGTRLTVL.

CDR3 in amino acids: CASSLGMNTEAFF. CDR3 in DNA: TGCGCCAGCAGCTTGGGTATGAACACTGAAGCTTTCTTT. J is TRBJ1-1 and V is TRBV5-1; D unresolved. There are 13 residues in the CDR3. V lost 0 bases and J lost 0, with 3 bases in between. Germline CDR1 SGHRS, CDR2 YFSETQ.

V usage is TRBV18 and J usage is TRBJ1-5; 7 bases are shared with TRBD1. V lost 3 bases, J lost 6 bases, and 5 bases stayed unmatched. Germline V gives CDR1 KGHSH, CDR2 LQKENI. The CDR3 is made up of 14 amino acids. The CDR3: CASSPTGYGQPQHF. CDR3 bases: TGTGCCAGCTCACCGACAGGGTACGGTCAGCCCCAGCATTTT.

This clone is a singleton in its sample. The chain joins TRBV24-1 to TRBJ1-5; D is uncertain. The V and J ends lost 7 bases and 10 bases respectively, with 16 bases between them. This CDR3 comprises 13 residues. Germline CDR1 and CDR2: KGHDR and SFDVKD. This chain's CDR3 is CATSLDGEGPQHF. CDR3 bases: TGTGCCACCAGCCTAGACGGCGAGGGACCCCAGCATTTT.

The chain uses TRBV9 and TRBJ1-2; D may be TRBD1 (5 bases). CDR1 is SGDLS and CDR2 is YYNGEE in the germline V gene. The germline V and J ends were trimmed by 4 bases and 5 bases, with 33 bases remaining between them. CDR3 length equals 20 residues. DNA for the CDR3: TGTGCCAGCAGCCTGAAGGGAGGGGCCGGGGGTCCCACCAGGAAATATGGCTACACCTTC. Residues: CASSLKGGAGGPTRKYGYTF.

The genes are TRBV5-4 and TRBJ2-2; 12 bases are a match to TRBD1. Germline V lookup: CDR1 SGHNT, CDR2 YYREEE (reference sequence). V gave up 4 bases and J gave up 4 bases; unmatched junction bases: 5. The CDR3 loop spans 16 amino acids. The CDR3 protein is CASSPGTGGSTGELFF. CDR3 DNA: TGTGCCAGCAGCCCCGGGACAGGGGGCAGCACCGGGGAGCTGTTTTTT.

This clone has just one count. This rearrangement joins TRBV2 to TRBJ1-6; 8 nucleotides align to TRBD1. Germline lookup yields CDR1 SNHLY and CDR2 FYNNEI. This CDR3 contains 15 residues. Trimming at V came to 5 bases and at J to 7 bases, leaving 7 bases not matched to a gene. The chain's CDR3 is CASSYRQGLNSPLHF. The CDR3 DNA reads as TGTGCCAGCAGTTACCGACAGGGGCTGAATTCACCCCTCCACTTT.

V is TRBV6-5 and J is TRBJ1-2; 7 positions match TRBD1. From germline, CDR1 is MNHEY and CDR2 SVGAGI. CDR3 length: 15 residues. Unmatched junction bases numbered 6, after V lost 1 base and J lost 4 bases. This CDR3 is CASSYFPTGTYGYTF. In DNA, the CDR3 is TGTGCCAGCAGTTACTTCCCGACAGGGACCTATGGCTACACCTTC.

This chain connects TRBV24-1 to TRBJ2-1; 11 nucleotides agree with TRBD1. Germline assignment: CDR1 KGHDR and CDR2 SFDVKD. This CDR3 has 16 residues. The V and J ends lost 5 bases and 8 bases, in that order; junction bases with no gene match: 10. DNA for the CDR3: TGTGCCACCAGTGGATCGGACAGGGGGCGCAGGGATGAGCAGTTCTTC. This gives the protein CATSGSDRGRRDEQFF.

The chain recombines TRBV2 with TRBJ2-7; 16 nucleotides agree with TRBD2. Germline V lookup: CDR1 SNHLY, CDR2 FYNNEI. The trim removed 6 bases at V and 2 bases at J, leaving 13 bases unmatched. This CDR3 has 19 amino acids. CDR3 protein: CASRGPGLAGGQYTYEQYF. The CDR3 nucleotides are TGTGCCAGCAGGGGACCGGGACTAGCGGGAGGGCAGTATACCTACGAGCAGTACTTC.

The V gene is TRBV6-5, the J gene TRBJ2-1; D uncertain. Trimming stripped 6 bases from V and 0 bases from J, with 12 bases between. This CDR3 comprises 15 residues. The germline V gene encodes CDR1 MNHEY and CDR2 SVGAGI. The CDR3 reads CASSLVTSSYNEQFF. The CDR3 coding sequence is TGTGCCAGCAGCCTTGTCACCAGCTCCTACAATGAGCAGTTCTTC.

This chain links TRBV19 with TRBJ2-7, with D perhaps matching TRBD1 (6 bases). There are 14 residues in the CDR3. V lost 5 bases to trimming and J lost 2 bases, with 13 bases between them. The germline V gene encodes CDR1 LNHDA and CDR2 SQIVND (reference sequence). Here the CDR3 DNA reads TGTGCCAGTAGTTGGGGGCCCGGCACCTACGAGCAGTACTTC. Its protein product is CASSWGPGTYEQYF.

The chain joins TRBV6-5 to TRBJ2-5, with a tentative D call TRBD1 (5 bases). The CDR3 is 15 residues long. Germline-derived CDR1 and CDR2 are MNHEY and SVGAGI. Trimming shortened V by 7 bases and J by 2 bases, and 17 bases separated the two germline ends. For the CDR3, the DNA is TGTGCCAGCAATGGAAGGGGATTAGGGCAAGAGACCCAGTACTTC. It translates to CASNGRGLGQETQYF.

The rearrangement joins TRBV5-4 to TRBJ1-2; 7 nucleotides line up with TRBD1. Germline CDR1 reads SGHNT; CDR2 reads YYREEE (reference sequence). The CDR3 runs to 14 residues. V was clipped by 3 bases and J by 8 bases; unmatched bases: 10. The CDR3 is CASSSGDSRWGYTF. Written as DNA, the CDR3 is TGTGCCAGCAGCTCTGGGGACAGTCGGTGGGGCTACACCTTC.

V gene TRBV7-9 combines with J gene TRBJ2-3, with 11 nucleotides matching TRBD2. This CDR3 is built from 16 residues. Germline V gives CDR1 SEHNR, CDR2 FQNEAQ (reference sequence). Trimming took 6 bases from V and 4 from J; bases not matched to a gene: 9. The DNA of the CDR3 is TGTGCCAGCAGGGACCTTAGCGGGGGGGCAGCAGATACGCAGTATTTT. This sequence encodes CASRDLSGGAADTQYF. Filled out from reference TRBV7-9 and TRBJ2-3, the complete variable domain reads DTGVSQNPRHKITKRGQNVTFRCDPISEHNRLYWYRQTLGQGPEFLTYFQNEAQLEKSRLLSDRFSAERPKGSFSTLEIQRTEQGDSAMYLCASRDLSGGAADTQYFGPGTRLTVL.

The chain's CDR3 is CASSFIGGAGTQYF. In DNA form, the CDR3 reads TGTGCCAGCAGCTTTATCGGGGGGGCGGGTACGCAGTATTTT. The V call is TRBV5-4, the J call TRBJ2-3; the match to TRBD2 covers 8 bases. The CDR3 is 14 residues long. Per germline, CDR1 SGHNT and CDR2 YYREEE (reference sequence). Unmatched junction bases numbered 7, after V lost 2 bases and J lost 8 bases. The full variable domain, with the rest looked up from reference TRBV5-4 and TRBJ2-3, is ETGVTQSPTHLIKTRGQQVTLRCSSQSGHNTVSWYQQALGQGPQFIFQYYREEENGRGNFPPRFSGLQFPNYSSELNVNALELDDSALYLCASSFIGGAGTQYFGPGTRLTVL.

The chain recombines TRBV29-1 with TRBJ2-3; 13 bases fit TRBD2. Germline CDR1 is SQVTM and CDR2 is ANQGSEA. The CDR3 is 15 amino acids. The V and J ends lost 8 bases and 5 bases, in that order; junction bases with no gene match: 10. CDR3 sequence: CSSLAGGGVVDTQYF. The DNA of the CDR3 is TGCAGCTCACTAGCGGGAGGGGGCGTGGTAGATACGCAGTATTTT.

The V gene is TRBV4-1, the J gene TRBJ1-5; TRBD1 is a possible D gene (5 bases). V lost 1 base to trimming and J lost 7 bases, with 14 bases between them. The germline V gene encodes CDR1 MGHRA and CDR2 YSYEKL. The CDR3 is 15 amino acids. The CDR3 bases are TGCGCCAGCAGCCAAGTCGGCGGGGGGGGACAGCCCCAGCATTTT. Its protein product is CASSQVGGGGQPQHF.

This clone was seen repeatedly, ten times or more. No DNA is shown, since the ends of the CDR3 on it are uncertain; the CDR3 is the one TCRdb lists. CDR3 amino acids: CASSSSGLAFTDTQYF. The chain recombines TRBV6-6 with TRBJ2-3; the DNA was not used to check the table's D call, TRBD2. The CDR3 is 16 residues long, counting both termini. Germline values: CDR1 MNHNY, CDR2 SVGAGI (reference sequence).

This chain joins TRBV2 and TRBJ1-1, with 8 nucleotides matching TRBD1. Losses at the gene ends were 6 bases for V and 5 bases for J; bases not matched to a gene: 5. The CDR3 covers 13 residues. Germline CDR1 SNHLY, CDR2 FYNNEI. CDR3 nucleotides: TGTGCCAGCAGAGCCAACAGGGGGACTGAAGCTTTCTTT. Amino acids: CASRANRGTEAFF.

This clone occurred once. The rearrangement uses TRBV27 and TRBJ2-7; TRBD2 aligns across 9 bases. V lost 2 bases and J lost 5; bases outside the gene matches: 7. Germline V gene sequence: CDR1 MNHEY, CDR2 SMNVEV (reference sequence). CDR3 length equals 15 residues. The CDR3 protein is CASSLTGTSFHEQYF. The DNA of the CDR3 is TGTGCCAGCAGTTTAACGGGGACTAGCTTCCACGAGCAGTACTTC.

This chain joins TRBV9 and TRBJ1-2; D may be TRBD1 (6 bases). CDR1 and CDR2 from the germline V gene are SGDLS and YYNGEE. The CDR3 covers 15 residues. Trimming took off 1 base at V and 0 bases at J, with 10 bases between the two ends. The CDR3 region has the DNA TGTGCCAGCAGCGTACTGGGGACATCTAACTATGGCTACACCTTC. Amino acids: CASSVLGTSNYGYTF. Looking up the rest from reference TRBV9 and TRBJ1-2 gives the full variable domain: DSGVTQTPKHLITATGQRVTLRCSPRSGDLSVYWYQQSLDQGLQFLIQYYNGEERAKGNILERFSAQQFPDLHSELNLSSLELGDSALYFCASSVLGTSNYGYTFGSGTRLTVV.

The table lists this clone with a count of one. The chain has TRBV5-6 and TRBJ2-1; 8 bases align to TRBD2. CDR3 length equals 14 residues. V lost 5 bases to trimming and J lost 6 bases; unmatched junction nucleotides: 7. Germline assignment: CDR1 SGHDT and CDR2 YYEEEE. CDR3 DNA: TGTGCCAGCAGGGGAGCGGGAGTGACCAATGAGCAGTTCTTC. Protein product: CASRGAGVTNEQFF.

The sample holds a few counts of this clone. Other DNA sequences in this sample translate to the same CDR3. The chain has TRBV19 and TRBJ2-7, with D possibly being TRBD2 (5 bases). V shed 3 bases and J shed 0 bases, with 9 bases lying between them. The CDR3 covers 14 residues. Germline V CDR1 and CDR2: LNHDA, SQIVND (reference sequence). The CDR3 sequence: CASSIASGSYEQYF. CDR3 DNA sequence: TGTGCCAGTAGTATCGCCAGCGGCTCCTACGAGCAGTACTTC.

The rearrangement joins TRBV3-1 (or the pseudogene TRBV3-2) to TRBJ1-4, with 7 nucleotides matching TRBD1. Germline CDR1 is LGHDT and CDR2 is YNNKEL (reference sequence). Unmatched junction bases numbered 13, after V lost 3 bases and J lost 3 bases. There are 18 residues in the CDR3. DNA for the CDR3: TGTGCCAGCAGCCACCTCACAGGGGCGCCCGCTTCTAATGAAAAACTGTTTTTT. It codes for CASSHLTGAPASNEKLFF.

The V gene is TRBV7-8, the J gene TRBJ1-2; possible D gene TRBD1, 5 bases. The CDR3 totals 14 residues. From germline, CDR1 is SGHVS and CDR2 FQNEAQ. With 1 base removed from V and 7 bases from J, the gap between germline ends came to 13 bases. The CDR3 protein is CASSLGQTPGGYTF. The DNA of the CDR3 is TGTGCCAGCAGCTTAGGACAGACTCCTGGTGGCTACACCTTC.

The CDR3 coding sequence is TGCGCCAGCAGCTTGGACCGGGGGGGCGATATCTCCACTGAGCAGTTCTTC. This sequence encodes CASSLDRGGDISTEQFF. V is TRBV5-1 and J is TRBJ2-1; 8 nucleotides agree with TRBD2. V lost 0 bases, J lost 9 bases, and 14 bases stayed unmatched. The CDR3 runs 17 residues. The V gene's germline CDR1 is SGHRS and CDR2 YFSETQ.

CDR3 sequence reads: CASSKQGVGSTDTQYF. The CDR3 DNA sequence: TGTGCCAGCAGCAAACAGGGGGTAGGGAGCACAGATACGCAGTATTTT. This chain links TRBV27 with TRBJ2-3, with TRBD1 matching 8 bases. CDR3 length: 16 amino acids. With V trimmed by 6 bases and J by 0 bases, 8 bases remained unmatched. CDR1 and CDR2 (germline): MNHEY, SMNVEV (reference sequence).